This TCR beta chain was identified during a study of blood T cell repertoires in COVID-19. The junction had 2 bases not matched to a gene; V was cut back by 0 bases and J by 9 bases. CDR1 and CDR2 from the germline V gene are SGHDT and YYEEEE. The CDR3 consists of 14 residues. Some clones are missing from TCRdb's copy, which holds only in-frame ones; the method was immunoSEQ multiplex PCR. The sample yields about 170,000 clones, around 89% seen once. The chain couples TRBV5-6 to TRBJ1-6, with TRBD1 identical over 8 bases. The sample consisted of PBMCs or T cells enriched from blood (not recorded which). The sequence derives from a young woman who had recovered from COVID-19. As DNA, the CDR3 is TGTGCCAGCAGCTTGGGGACAGGGACTTCACCCCTCCACTTT. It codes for CASSLGTGTSPLHF.